This TCR beta chain was profiled in a study of blood T cell repertoires in COVID-19 (dated by TCRdb to the early 2020s). Some background on the complete study: The collaborator samples originated in the United States, Italy and Spain and spanned the acute and convalescent phases of COVID-19. The material from the prospective study consisted of cDNA or gDNA derived from T cells, B-cell-depleted T cells, or PBMCs. The dataset comprised deeply sampled blood TCRbeta repertoires from subjects exposed to, actively infected with, or recovered from COVID-19. The repertoires were released in a freely available public database meant as a resource for research on the immune response to SARS-CoV-2. Samples came from the ongoing ImmuneRACE study (first 160 participants) plus 1,254 subjects from 6 global collaborators. The sample metadata nearly always contained a de-identified subject ID, COVID-19 status, age in years and sex. Where available, HLA class I and class II types were obtained from metadata supplied by the sample provider rather than from assay-based typing. Overall study results and their limits: How much clinical and demographic metadata was included differed by source and by participant, and the metadata was provided uncurated.

The germline ends are 14 bases apart after V is trimmed by 4 bases and J by 4 bases. For CDR1 and CDR2, the germline V gene lists SGHTA and FQGNSA. The CDR3 has 16 amino acids, counting the end cysteine and phenylalanine. CDR3 DNA is the only sequence kept; it has 48 bases, read in frame from the first base. To note about this clone: Its target antigen remains unknown. No base-level quality is on record; no much larger clone is a single base apart.

TCRbeta CDR3 regions were amplified from genomic DNA using the immunoSEQ Assay, a bias-controlled multiplex PCR. The original methods were these. Within the assay, amplification of reference gene primers was used to estimate how many nucleated cells each sample contained. Sequence reads were collapsed and filtered to measure the absolute abundance of every unique TCRbeta CDR3 rearrangement. Productive Simpson clonality was computed per sample as the square root of Simpson's diversity index over productive rearrangements. The clones in this table, taken by TCRdb from immuneACCESS, are in-frame only. Not every clone is retained; where verified, under half of the shortfall comes from an unresolved V gene, and the cause of the rest is unknown. V and J calls plus clone size are reproduced from that table; the DNA served to infer D and trimming. This sample comprises about 400,000 clones, approximately 86% of them detected only once. The ten largest clones add up to 3% of the sample.

Each collaborating institution followed its own protocols to collect whole blood in K2EDTA tubes. For TCRbeta analysis, collaborators shipped samples in one of three forms: frozen whole blood, isolated PBMCs, or DNA extracted from either of those sample types. Recombination connected TRBV7-2 to TRBJ1-6; the D gene identity is not certain. Sequenced sample: peripheral blood. The TCR sequence derives from a human donor in a cohort sampled during active COVID-19. The nucleotides are TGTGCCAGCAGCTCTTTGCCGGGAGTTTATAATTCACCCCTCCACTTT. It translates as CASSSLPGVYNSPLHF. The CDR3, completed at both ends by the reference TRBV7-2 and TRBJ1-6 genes, gives the full variable domain GAGVSQSPSNKVTEKGKDVELRCDPISGHTALYWYRQSLGQGLEFLIYFQGNSAPDKSGLPSDRFSAERTGGSVSTLTIQRTQQEDSAVYLCASSSLPGVYNSPLHFGNGTRLTVT.